This entry describes one TCR beta chain. These data are taken from a study of early T cells in non-severe SARS-CoV-2 infection. The CDR3 extends over 11 amino acids. Trimming stripped 3 bases from V and 5 bases from J, with 5 bases between. Germline V gives CDR1 SGHKS, CDR2 YYEKEE (reference sequence). One entry per CDR3 protein, called by TCRdb with MiXCR from the 5' RACE reads. This sample has under 65,000 distinct CDR3 sequences, with approximately 13% found just once. The chain has TRBV5-5 and TRBJ1-1, with D unclear. The TCR sequence derives from an adult who was a healthcare worker with PCR-confirmed SARS-CoV-2 infection or an uninfected control (not recorded which). The specimen comprised whole blood, sampled at baseline. The CDR3 sequence is CASSSITEAFF. The CDR3 nucleotides are TGTGCCAGCAGCTCCATTACTGAAGCTTTCTTT.